This T cell receptor (beta chain) was observed in a study of neurological immune-mediated disorders (dated by TCRdb to the late 2010s). Some background on the complete study: The study compared peripheral blood TCR-beta repertoires of HTLV-I-associated myelopathy (HAM/TSP) patients, multiple sclerosis patients and healthy controls using UMI-based sequencing. The roughly 99 TCR-beta libraries covered PBMC samples along with longitudinal samples, technical triplicates, and paired sorted CD4+ and CD8+ T-cell subsets. Of the approximately 68 subjects in the cohort, around 15 were HAM/TSP patients, roughly 35 were multiple sclerosis patients, and around 20 were healthy controls. What the study reported, not specific to this receptor: TCR clonal expansion was greatest in HAM/TSP patients and smallest in MS patients, who ranked below even healthy controls. No identical CDR3 amino acid sequences were shared among expanded clones across subjects, suggesting private TCR-beta repertoires in all groups.

This clonotype was seen only a few times. This receptor's antigen is unknown. There are no base qualities to consult, and no much larger clone falls within one base. The germline V gene sets CDR1 to LGHNA and CDR2 to YNFKEQ. The CDR3 holds 16 amino acids from the cysteine to the phenylalanine. Just the 48-base CDR3 DNA is kept, in frame starting at base 1. V gives up 0 bases and J gives up 6 bases, and the segment between their germline ends measures 17 bases. To synthesize cDNA, template-switch 5'RACE was performed with a primer carrying a 10-nucleotide random unique molecular identifier so that each TCR transcript was tagged. Each sequencing run produced over 180 million TCR-beta sequences covering 15-18 subjects. Total RNA was extracted with the RNeasy kit. Using the KAPA Real-time Library Amplification kit, TCR-beta VDJ regions were amplified with primers for the TCR constant region and the 5'RACE anchor. A first PCR added sample indexes and Illumina adaptors, and a second PCR then raised library yield. The roughly 650 bp TCR product was size-selected on a 2% E-gel SizeSelection system after Ampure bead purification. Library quality was checked on a Bioanalyzer, concentration was measured with Qubit, and libraries were quantified with the Kapa Library Quantification kit before pooling. Libraries were sequenced paired-end 2 x 150 bp on an Illumina HiSeq 2500. To increase sequence diversity, about 25-31% phiX was spiked into each library pool. Regarding the original processing steps: Quality-filtered reads were processed with the UMI-based MiGEC pipeline, which removed over 85% of raw TCR sequences during error correction. VDJ genes were aligned to IMGT germline references, and each clonotype was defined by a unique CDR3 amino acid sequence together with V-J genes. Clonal expansion, Shannon diversity, and CDR3 relatedness (CalcPairwiseDistances, ClusterSamples) were evaluated with VDJtools, and phylogenetic trees were built with CLCbio workbench. Expanded clones were defined as having at least 8 unique UMIs, based on coefficient-of-variation modelling across technical triplicates. The raw public reads went through TCRdb reprocessing: fastp at Q25, MiXCR clone calling, in-frame beta chains kept. Rows merge per CDR3 protein into single entries with the most common DNA and genes. The V and J calls and clone size are TCRdb's, not the authors'. A total of around 20,000 distinct CDR3 sequences appear in this sample, roughly 29% of them only once. The ten largest account for 30% to 35% of the sample.

For unsorted PBMC libraries, 2 million PBMCs were used after storage in RNAlater at -80 degrees C until RNA extraction. PBMCs were separated from peripheral blood using Ficoll-Hypaque density gradient centrifugation and then cryopreserved in liquid nitrogen. Recombination connected TRBV4-2 to TRBJ1-2; the D gene lacks a confident call. This receptor was identified in a man aged 45-60 years with HTLV-1-associated myelopathy (HAM/TSP). The sample consisted of PBMCs. The CDR3 amino acid sequence is: CASSQETRSKRHGYTF. The nucleotide sequence reads TGTGCCAGCAGCCAAGAAACCAGGAGCAAAAGGCATGGCTACACCTTC.